This T cell receptor beta chain came from a study of OX40 agonist ivuxolimab in advanced cancers. The CDR3 is 15 amino acids. J lost 3 bases, V lost 4 bases, and 5 bases had no gene match. Germline V gives CDR1 SGHKS, CDR2 YYEKEE (reference sequence). This table comes from immunoSEQ multiplex PCR, and its TCRdb copy is limited to in-frame clones, with some not included. The sample consists of 70,000 to 85,000 clones, around 90% of them appearing once. V and J are TRBV5-5 and TRBJ1-2; 11 bases match TRBD1. The sequence was obtained from an adult with an advanced solid tumor such as melanoma, head and neck, liver or kidney cancer. This specimen consisted of CD4+ or CD8+ T cells sorted from blood, obtained in a trial of the OX40 agonist ivuxolimab. CDR3 coding DNA: TGTGCCAGCAGCCGGACAGGGGGCGCCGACTATGGCTACACCTTC. Translating it yields CASSRTGGADYGYTF.